One and the same sample provided the 19 T cell receptor beta chains below, sequenced in a study of control samples from healthy donors and cancer patients. The assay was immunoSEQ multiplex PCR, and TCRdb's table has in-frame clones only and misses some. Among 100,000 to 150,000 clones listed, 70% to 90% were seen once. Sequenced input: blood. Receptor source: a man in his sixties in good health.

J is TRBJ1-1 and V is TRBV10-3; a weak D match, TRBD1 (6 bases). The germline gives CDR1 ENHRY, CDR2 SYGVKD. This CDR3 has 13 amino acids. Trimming removed 11 bases at V and 0 bases at J, with 13 bases between. CDR3 protein: CAVHRDMNTEAFF. The CDR3 DNA follows: TGTGCCGTTCACAGGGACATGAACACTGAAGCTTTCTTT.

The J gene is TRBJ2-7, the V gene TRBV6-2 or TRBV6-3, with TRBD2 matching 9 bases. The V gene's germline CDR1 is MNHEY and CDR2 SVGEGT. V shed 4 bases and J 7 bases; nucleotides not matched to a gene: 5. The CDR3 sequence is 13 residues long. CDR3: CASSFSGGLEQYF. The CDR3 DNA is TGTGCCAGCAGTTTCAGCGGGGGGTTGGAGCAGTACTTC.

This rearrangement joins TRBV18 to TRBJ1-5, with D maybe TRBD1 (5 bases). The CDR3 runs 15 residues. V lost 4 bases, J lost 2 bases, and 12 bases lay in between. Germline loops: CDR1 KGHSH, CDR2 LQKENI. The CDR3 reads CASSLSGRGNQPQHF. In DNA form, the CDR3 reads TGTGCCAGCTCACTCTCTGGCAGGGGCAATCAGCCCCAGCATTTT.

The genes are TRBV5-1 and TRBJ2-3, with 8 bases fitting TRBD2. The V gene end was trimmed by 6 bases and the J gene end by 3 bases; junction bases not matched to a gene: 9. From germline, CDR1 is SGHRS and CDR2 YFSETQ. This CDR3 is built from 15 residues. CDR3 protein: CASTSAGGGTDTQYF. The CDR3 DNA sequence: TGCGCCAGCACCTCGGCGGGGGGTGGGACAGATACGCAGTATTTT.

The chain employs TRBV5-1 and TRBJ1-2; D not resolved. V was trimmed by 4 bases and J by 6 bases, leaving 22 bases between them. Germline V gives CDR1 SGHRS, CDR2 YFSETQ. This CDR3 is built from 16 residues. Here the CDR3 DNA reads TGCGCCAGCAGCGGGGAAAGCGATCCGGGCCTGGATGGCTACACCTTC. Protein product: CASSGESDPGLDGYTF.

The chain links TRBV5-4 to TRBJ1-4; D is ambiguous. The CDR3 totals 14 residues. The V end was cut by 0 bases, the J end by 4 bases, with 7 bases between. The germline V gene has CDR1 SGHNT and CDR2 YYREEE (reference sequence). DNA for the CDR3: TGTGCCAGCAGCTTGGAGCCGATTAATGAAAAACTGTTTTTT. This sequence encodes CASSLEPINEKLFF.

V usage is TRBV5-1 and J usage is TRBJ2-7; 7 bases match TRBD1. The CDR3 runs to 15 residues. Germline values: CDR1 SGHRS, CDR2 YFSETQ. V lost 2 bases and J lost 4; bases outside the gene matches: 9. This chain's CDR3 is CASSFTGESMYEQYF. Here the CDR3 DNA reads TGCGCCAGCAGCTTTACAGGGGAGAGTATGTACGAGCAGTACTTC.

V is TRBV7-9 and J is TRBJ2-3; no clear D gene. The ends were cut back, 5 bases at V and 2 bases at J, with 5 bases in the middle. This CDR3 spans 12 amino acids. Germline V gene data show CDR1 as SEHNR and CDR2 as FQNEAQ (reference sequence). The CDR3 bases are TGTGCCAGCAGCCCACCCACAGATACGCAGTATTTT. Translation: CASSPPTDTQYF.

The chain employs TRBV9 and TRBJ1-6, with TRBD1 identical over 10 bases. Germline CDR1 and CDR2: SGDLS and YYNGEE. V was pared by 3 bases and J by 7 bases, with 4 bases of the junction left unmatched. The CDR3 contains 15 residues. The CDR3 here is CASSAWTGGNSPLHF. The CDR3 coding sequence is TGTGCCAGCAGCGCCTGGACAGGGGGAAATTCACCCCTCCACTTT.

This sequence joins TRBV11-2 and TRBJ2-1; unclear D gene. This CDR3 contains 14 residues. Trimming shortened V by 5 bases and J by 4 bases, and 12 bases separated the two germline ends. CDR1 SGHAT and CDR2 FQNNGV come from the germline V gene. This CDR3 reads CASSKAQTYNEQFF. CDR3 nucleotide sequence: TGTGCCAGCAGCAAGGCACAAACTTACAATGAGCAGTTCTTC.

This rearrangement joins TRBV5-1 to TRBJ2-7, with TRBD1 matching over 10 bases. Germline trimming cut 0 bases from V and 5 bases from J; bases unmatched to any gene: 5. The CDR3 consists of 15 residues. The germline V gene has CDR1 SGHRS and CDR2 YFSETQ. Here the CDR3 DNA reads TGCGCCAGCAGCTTGGCCGGGACAGGGGTTAACGAGCAGTACTTC. Its protein product is CASSLAGTGVNEQYF.

The CDR3 nucleotides read TGTGCCAGTACCAGCAGAGACAGTGCCCCAGAAGCTTTCTTT. Amino acid sequence: CASTSRDSAPEAFF. This chain uses TRBV19 with TRBJ1-1; D may be TRBD1 (5 bases). Germline CDR1 and CDR2: LNHDA and SQIVND (reference sequence). Trimming removed 7 bases from V and 8 bases from J, with 20 bases in between. This CDR3 has 14 residues.

The V gene is TRBV6-6, the J gene TRBJ1-1, with 7 positions matching TRBD1. The V and J ends lost 2 bases and 1 base, in that order; junction bases with no gene match: 4. This CDR3 spans 15 amino acids. Germline assignment: CDR1 MNHNY and CDR2 SVGAGI (reference sequence). CDR3 coding DNA: TGTGCCAGCAGTTACAAGAGACAGGGGAACACTGAAGCTTTCTTT. This gives the protein CASSYKRQGNTEAFF.

This sequence joins TRBV5-1 and TRBJ2-6; the D is unclear. The CDR3 covers 15 residues. From germline, CDR1 is SGHRS and CDR2 YFSETQ. The V end was cut by 1 base, the J end by 2 bases, with 7 bases between. This CDR3 is CASSLTLTGANVLTF. Here the CDR3 DNA reads TGCGCCAGCAGCTTGACGTTGACTGGGGCCAACGTCCTGACTTTC.

The rearrangement joins TRBV28 to TRBJ1-2, with D uncertain. CDR1 is MDHEN and CDR2 is SYDVKM in the germline V gene. This CDR3 has 14 amino acids. Between the trimmed V and J ends, which lost 3 bases and 1 base, there was a span of 9 bases. The CDR3, as DNA: TGTGCCAGCAGTTTGACGGGCAATAACTATGGCTACACCTTC. It encodes CASSLTGNNYGYTF.

The chain is built from TRBV19 and TRBJ1-5, with D possibly TRBD1 on 5 matching bases. The V gene lost 3 bases and the J gene lost 4 bases, with 7 bases spanning the gap. The length of the CDR3 is 13 residues. CDR1 and CDR2 (germline): LNHDA, SQIVND (reference sequence). The CDR3 spells CASSIRENQPQHF. DNA for the CDR3: TGTGCCAGTAGTATCAGGGAAAATCAGCCCCAGCATTTT.

The genes are TRBV30 and TRBJ2-7; TRBD1 aligns across 7 bases. Losses at the gene ends were 2 bases for V and 6 bases for J; bases not matched to a gene: 7. Germline V gene lookup returns CDR1 GTSNPN and CDR2 SVGIG (reference sequence). The CDR3 extends over 13 amino acids. This chain's CDR3 is CAWSPQGVGEQYF. Here the CDR3 DNA reads TGTGCCTGGAGTCCCCAGGGGGTAGGCGAGCAGTACTTC.

The count of this clone is one. In nucleotides, the CDR3 is TGTGCCAGCAGCCAAGGGGACGCGGGGGGGGAGACCCAGTACTTC. Protein product: CASSQGDAGGETQYF. The V call is TRBV4-2, the J call TRBJ2-5, with 9 positions matching TRBD2. CDR3 length: 15 amino acids. J lost 5 bases, V lost 1 base, and 5 bases had no gene match. Per germline, CDR1 LGHNA and CDR2 YNFKEQ.

Regarding this clone: Relative to the germline gene, one junction end is altered; a read error may explain this. V is TRBV5-1 and J is TRBJ1-1; TRBD1 matches 8 bases. The CDR3 loop spans 14 amino acids. Germline V gene lookup returns CDR1 SGHRS and CDR2 YFSETQ. The CDR3 sequence: CASSLTGGNAEAFF. The CDR3 DNA is TGCGCCAGCAGCTTGACAGGGGGGAACGCTGAAGCTTTCTTT.